The 10 T cell receptor beta chains presented below share a single source sample, sequenced in a study of early T cells in non-severe SARS-CoV-2 infection. MiXCR was run by TCRdb on the 5' RACE reads, yielding one entry per CDR3 protein. This table has 30,000 or so distinct CDR3 sequences, roughly 3.9% appearing once. What was sequenced was whole blood. Source of these receptors: an adult who was a healthcare worker with PCR-confirmed SARS-CoV-2 infection or an uninfected control (not recorded which).

This clonotype was observed at least ten times. This chain connects TRBV6-5 to TRBJ1-2, with D possibly matching TRBD1 (5 bases). There are 14 residues in the CDR3. The V gene lost 2 bases and the J gene lost 4 bases, with 11 bases spanning the gap. The germline gives CDR1 MNHEY, CDR2 SVGAGI. The CDR3 coding sequence is TGTGCCAGCAGTTACCAGGGATTGGGCTATGGCTACACCTTC. Its translation: CASSYQGLGYGYTF.

This clonotype was seen repeatedly, ten times or more. This chain uses TRBV5-1 with TRBJ2-6; D is uncertain. Germline V gene data show CDR1 as SGHRS and CDR2 as YFSETQ. The CDR3 contains 15 residues. V lost 0 bases, J lost 2 bases, and 6 bases lay in between. This CDR3 is CASSLELAGANVLTF. The CDR3 bases are TGCGCCAGCAGCTTGGAGTTGGCTGGGGCCAACGTCCTGACTTTC.

In this sample, this clonotype turned up many times. The gene calls are TRBV3-1 and TRBJ1-1; tentatively, D is TRBD1 (6 bases). The length of the CDR3 is 15 residues. CDR1 and CDR2 (germline): LGHDT, YNNKEL (reference sequence). Trimming took off 1 base at V and 6 bases at J, with 15 bases between the two ends. DNA of the CDR3: TGTGCCAGCAGCCAAGGGACGGGGGCGCGAGCTGAAGCTTTCTTT. Amino acids: CASSQGTGARAEAFF.

This clonotype has a count of ten or more. The junction departs from germline at one end; a sequencing error may be responsible. This rearrangement joins TRBV7-2 to TRBJ2-7; 7 bases line up with TRBD1. The CDR3 is 16 residues long. Germline V gene lookup returns CDR1 SGHTA and CDR2 FQGNSA. Written as DNA, the CDR3 is TGTGCCAGCAGCCTAGCTGGACAGGACACCCCCTACGAGCAGTACTTC. Residues: CASSLAGQDTPYEQYF. The variable domain in full, completed from reference TRBV7-2 and TRBJ2-7, reads GAGVSQSPSNKVTEKGKDVELRCDPISGHTALYWYRQSLGQGLEFLIYFQGNSAPDKSGLPSDRFSAERTGGSVSTLTIQRTQQEDSAVYLCASSLAGQDTPYEQYFGPGTRLTVT.

This chain connects TRBV5-1 to TRBJ2-5, with TRBD2 matching 7 bases. The CDR3 consists of 14 residues. Losses at the gene ends were 4 bases for V and 5 bases for J; bases not matched to a gene: 8. CDR1 is SGHRS, CDR2 YFSETQ, per germline. CDR3 bases: TGCGCCAGCAGCGAACCGGGAGGCCCCGAGACCCAGTACTTC. It translates to CASSEPGGPETQYF. Full variable domain (remainder filled in from reference TRBV5-1 and TRBJ2-5): KAGVTQTPRYLIKTRGQQVTLSCSPISGHRSVSWYQQTPGQGLQFLFEYFSETQRNKGNFPGRFSGRQFSNSRSEMNVSTLELGDSALYLCASSEPGGPETQYFGPGTRLLVL.

This clonotype appeared a few times. The J gene is TRBJ1-5, the V gene TRBV5-6; 8 bases match TRBD1. The CDR3 is 14 residues long. From germline, CDR1 is SGHDT and CDR2 YYEEEE. The J segment lost 2 bases and the V segment lost 5 bases, leaving 3 bases of the junction unmatched. CDR3 protein: CASSKDRGNQPQHF. The DNA of the CDR3 is TGTGCCAGCAGTAAGGACAGGGGCAATCAGCCCCAGCATTTT.

V gene TRBV20-1 combines with J gene TRBJ1-1, with D perhaps TRBD1 (5 bases). Trimming took off 4 bases at V and 1 base at J, with 13 bases between the two ends. Germline assignment: CDR1 DFQATT and CDR2 SNEGSKA (reference sequence). This CDR3 has 14 amino acids. The CDR3 nucleotides read TGCAGTGCTACCCGGGGACGGCGGAACACTGAAGCTTTCTTT. Translating it yields CSATRGRRNTEAFF.

This clonotype has ten or more counts. V usage is TRBV10-3 and J usage is TRBJ1-5; perhaps TRBD1 as D (5 bases). Germline CDR1 reads ENHRY; CDR2 reads SYGVKD. CDR3 length: 12 amino acids. V was cut by 11 bases and J by 5 bases, with 13 bases left in between. In nucleotides, the CDR3 is TGTGCCGCTGGGCAGGGCTATCAGCCCCAGCATTTT. Its translation is CAAGQGYQPQHF.

The chain joins TRBV12-3 or TRBV12-4 to TRBJ1-3, with 8 bases lining up with TRBD1. With 1 base clipped from V and 4 bases from J, the junction kept 6 bases outside the gene matches. The CDR3 contains 16 residues. The CDR3 here is CASSLGQGSYGNTIYF. The CDR3 nucleotides are TGTGCCAGCAGTTTAGGACAGGGGTCGTACGGAAACACCATATATTTT.

This clonotype was recorded a few times. The chain couples TRBV29-1 to TRBJ2-2; 8 nucleotides match TRBD1. The V segment lost 4 bases and the J segment 6 bases; nucleotides outside the gene matches: 4. CDR3 size: 13 residues. The germline V gene encodes CDR1 SQVTM and CDR2 ANQGSEA. CDR3 sequence reads: CSVGLQGAGELFF. CDR3 nucleotide sequence: TGCAGCGTTGGTTTACAGGGGGCCGGGGAGCTGTTTTTT.